This entry lists 8 T cell receptor beta chains sequenced from one sample in a study of shared clonotypes between healthy human individuals. Sequencing was performed with immunoSEQ multiplex PCR; in TCRdb, only in-frame clones are kept and a portion is missing. The sample contains 2 million to 3 million clones, 90% to 95% of which appear only once. What was sequenced was naive CD4+ T cells from PBMCs. The subset: CD45RA+ positively selected. The receptors were gathered from a man younger than 35 in good health. Some clones in this sample may be carry-over from other donors' samples.

The rearrangement links TRBV19 to TRBJ2-1; 13 bases are a match to TRBD2. The CDR3 totals 18 residues. The V gene end was trimmed by 6 bases and the J gene end by 1 base; junction bases not matched to a gene: 9. Germline assignment: CDR1 LNHDA and CDR2 SQIVND (reference sequence). Written as DNA, the CDR3 is TGTGCCAGTAGCCGACTAGCGGGAGGTAGGGGGTCCTACAATGAGCAGTTCTTC. It specifies CASSRLAGGRGSYNEQFF. Using reference TRBV19 and TRBJ2-1 for the parts outside the CDR3, the full variable domain is DGGITQSPKYLFRKEGQNVTLSCEQNLNHDAMYWYRQDPGQGLRLIYYSQIVNDFQKGDIAEGYSVSREKKESFPLTVTSAQKNPTAFYLCASSRLAGGRGSYNEQFFGPGTRLTVL.

The genes are TRBV28 and TRBJ2-5, with TRBD1 matching 9 bases. The end of the DNA is better explained by TRBJ2-7, so the J call may be wrong. Germline CDR1 and CDR2: MDHEN and SYDVKM. This CDR3 has 14 residues. The CDR3, as DNA: TGTGCCAGCCAAGGACAGGGGCACTCCTACGAGCAGTACTTC. Translated, it gives CASQGQGHSYEQYF.

Here the CDR3 reads CASSPPLAGVSDNEQFF. As DNA, the CDR3 is TGTGCCAGCTCACCGCCTCTAGCGGGAGTATCGGACAATGAGCAGTTCTTC. The rearrangement joins TRBV18 to TRBJ2-1; TRBD2 matches at 10 bases. Germline V gene lookup returns CDR1 KGHSH and CDR2 LQKENI. The ends lost 3 bases at V and 5 bases at J; junction bases unmatched: 10. CDR3 length equals 17 residues.

To note about this clone: Other DNA sequences of this sample code for an identical CDR3. The chain employs TRBV28 and TRBJ2-7; no definite D call. Deletions cut 2 bases from V and 3 bases from J, with 5 bases between. Germline V gene sequence: CDR1 MDHEN, CDR2 SYDVKM. The length of the CDR3 is 12 residues. The CDR3 sequence is CASSLLYYEQYF. The CDR3 bases are TGTGCCAGCAGTTTACTCTACTACGAGCAGTACTTC.

The chain carries TRBV28 and TRBJ2-2; TRBD1 might be the D (5 bases). The CDR3 runs to 13 residues. CDR1 is MDHEN, CDR2 SYDVKM, per germline. Between the trimmed V and J ends, which lost 2 bases and 9 bases, there was a span of 10 bases. CDR3 region: CASSLDSLRELFF. Written as DNA, the CDR3 is TGTGCCAGCAGTTTAGACAGCTTAAGGGAGCTGTTTTTT.

CDR3 in amino acids: CASSPVAYPTSGELFF. For the CDR3, the DNA is TGCGCCAGCAGCCCGGTGGCATACCCCACCTCCGGGGAGCTGTTTTTT. The gene calls are TRBV5-1 and TRBJ2-2; D not certain. V lost 4 bases, J lost 6 bases, and 19 bases lay in between. Germline V gives CDR1 SGHRS, CDR2 YFSETQ. This CDR3 is built from 16 residues.

The chain carries TRBV4-1 and TRBJ1-4, with D hard to call. CDR1 and CDR2 (germline): MGHRA, YSYEKL. The CDR3 has 14 amino acids. V was cut by 8 bases and J by 5 bases, with 15 bases left in between. DNA for the CDR3: TGCGCCAGCGGCGGCGGACGGATCAATGAAAAACTGTTTTTT. Translation: CASGGGRINEKLFF.

This clone was counted a single time. The chain is built from TRBV7-9 and TRBJ1-1; no definite D call. Trimming shortened V by 4 bases and J by 1 base, and 13 bases separated the two germline ends. This CDR3 contains 15 residues. CDR1 is SEHNR and CDR2 is FQNEAQ in the germline V gene (reference sequence). CDR3 amino acids: CASSYPTKGNTEAFF. In DNA form, the CDR3 reads TGTGCCAGCAGCTACCCAACCAAAGGGAACACTGAAGCTTTCTTT.